These 28 T cell receptor beta chains share one sample of origin, sequenced in a study of cytomegalovirus exposure and HLA in healthy donors. PCR amplification relied on 60 Vbeta primers (plus 13 Jbeta primers). This table comes from immunoSEQ multiplex PCR, and its TCRdb copy is limited to in-frame clones, with some not included. The sample has roughly 98,000 clones; around 70% are singletons. Material for sequencing was PBMCs. These receptors all stem from a man in his forties or fifties in good health and CMV-seronegative.

The chain links TRBV28 to TRBJ2-5, with D perhaps matching TRBD2 (6 bases). With 7 bases removed from V and 0 bases from J, the gap between germline ends came to 9 bases. Germline lookup yields CDR1 MDHEN and CDR2 SYDVKM. This CDR3 is built from 13 residues. The CDR3 region is CASKEGNQETQYF. The CDR3 DNA sequence: TGTGCCAGCAAGGAGGGGAACCAAGAGACCCAGTACTTC.

The gene calls are TRBV16 and TRBJ1-2; D not certain. The CDR3 has 13 amino acids. Germline CDR1 reads KGHSY; CDR2 reads FQNENV. The ends were cut back, 1 base at V and 8 bases at J, with 11 bases in the middle. In DNA, the CDR3 is TGTGCCAGCAGCCAATTGGGTGTCGGGGGCTACACCTTC. Protein product: CASSQLGVGGYTF.

By sample share, this clone is medium-sized (0.01 to 0.1%). The chain joins TRBV7-9 to TRBJ1-4, with 11 nucleotides matching TRBD1. Germline assignment: CDR1 SEHNR and CDR2 FQNEAQ (reference sequence). Trimming removed 3 bases from V and 6 bases from J; junction bases left unmatched: 6. The CDR3 has 16 amino acids. Here the CDR3 DNA reads TGTGCCAGCAGCTTCCCGGGACAGGGGGAGGATGAAAAACTGTTTTTT. It specifies CASSFPGQGEDEKLFF.

This rearrangement joins TRBV5-1 to TRBJ1-2, with TRBD1 matching 8 bases. This CDR3 has 15 residues. Losses at the gene ends were 4 bases for V and 5 bases for J; bases not matched to a gene: 10. CDR1 and CDR2 from the germline V gene are SGHRS and YFSETQ. This CDR3 is CASSPDRGRIYGYTF. The CDR3 coding sequence is TGCGCCAGCAGCCCAGACAGGGGCCGAATATATGGCTACACCTTC.

This clone has only a few counts. V usage is TRBV5-1 and J usage is TRBJ2-3, with 10 bases that match TRBD2. The CDR3 sequence is 16 residues long. Looked up from germline, CDR1 is SGHRS and CDR2 is YFSETQ. J was trimmed by 3 bases and V by 5 bases; bases with no gene match: 9. CDR3 sequence reads: CASSSQAAGGTDTQYF. The DNA of the CDR3 is TGCGCCAGCAGTTCCCAGGCAGCGGGAGGGACAGATACGCAGTATTTT.

This rearrangement joins TRBV7-9 to TRBJ2-7, with 7 bases fitting TRBD1. CDR1 is SEHNR, CDR2 FQNEAQ, per germline (reference sequence). V lost 5 bases to trimming and J lost 6 bases; unmatched junction nucleotides: 7. The CDR3 covers 13 residues. The CDR3 DNA sequence: TGTGCCAGCAGCCTAGGGACAGTCGGCGAGCAGTACTTC. Residues: CASSLGTVGEQYF.

The chain recombines TRBV6-4 with TRBJ1-2; 11 positions agree with TRBD1. The ends lost 2 bases at V and 8 bases at J; junction bases unmatched: 7. CDR3 length equals 15 residues. Per the germline V gene, CDR1 is MRHNA and CDR2 is SNTAGT. CDR3 loop: CASSDTGQGVGGYTF. CDR3 nucleotide sequence: TGTGCCAGCAGTGACACGGGACAGGGGGTTGGCGGCTACACCTTC.

The V gene is TRBV6-1, the J gene TRBJ1-4, with 7 bases lining up with TRBD1. Unmatched junction bases numbered 7, after V lost 7 bases and J lost 8 bases. The CDR3 has 13 amino acids. Germline V gene lookup returns CDR1 MNHNS and CDR2 SASEGT. The CDR3 sequence is CASTRGLDEKLFF. The DNA of the CDR3 is TGTGCCAGCACAAGGGGGCTTGACGAAAAACTGTTTTTT.

The CDR3 sequence is CASSQGGLGNTEAFF. In DNA form, the CDR3 reads TGCGCCAGCAGCCAAGGAGGGTTAGGGAACACTGAAGCTTTCTTT. The V gene is TRBV4-1, the J gene TRBJ1-1; D not certain. Germline values: CDR1 MGHRA, CDR2 YSYEKL. The CDR3 runs 15 residues. Trimming cost V 1 base and J 1 base, with 10 bases left between them.

This chain links TRBV5-1 with TRBJ2-5; 7 positions agree with TRBD2. Germline V lookup: CDR1 SGHRS, CDR2 YFSETQ. V gave up 1 base and J gave up 3 bases; unmatched junction bases: 18. The CDR3 consists of 19 residues. The CDR3 region is CASSLSRLGGGGYEETQYF. In nucleotides, the CDR3 is TGCGCCAGCAGCTTGTCCCGGCTCGGCGGGGGAGGTTATGAAGAGACCCAGTACTTC.

The CDR3 sequence: CASSFSQFRSRYEQYF. CDR3 bases: TGTGCCAGCAGTTTCTCTCAATTTCGTTCGCGCTACGAGCAGTACTTC. The V call is TRBV27, the J call TRBJ2-7; D call uncertain. V lost 3 bases, J lost 3 bases, and 18 bases lay in between. This CDR3 has 16 residues. Germline CDR1 reads MNHEY; CDR2 reads SMNVEV (reference sequence).

The chain combines TRBV11-3 with TRBJ2-5; TRBD1 matches 9 bases. Germline trimming cut 2 bases from V and 2 bases from J; bases unmatched to any gene: 9. CDR1 SGHNT and CDR2 YENEEA come from the germline V gene. The CDR3 consists of 17 residues. The CDR3 sequence: CASSLLFGTGSQETQYF. In nucleotides, the CDR3 is TGTGCCAGCAGCTTATTATTTGGGACAGGGTCTCAAGAGACCCAGTACTTC.

The chain links TRBV30 to TRBJ2-4; no clear D. The CDR3 consists of 15 residues. Deletions cut 2 bases from V and 0 bases from J, with 11 bases between. Germline V gene sequence: CDR1 GTSNPN, CDR2 SVGIG (reference sequence). The CDR3 DNA follows: TGTGCCTGGAGTTCCCTCATACTAGCCAAAAACATTCAGTACTTC. Encoded protein: CAWSSLILAKNIQYF.

As for this clone: A read error may produce the germline difference seen at one junction end. The chain's CDR3 is CASSSGIGSLLHF. For the CDR3, the DNA is TGTGCCAGCAGCTCAGGGATTGGGTCACTCCTCCACTTT. This rearrangement joins TRBV6-4 to TRBJ1-6; possible D gene TRBD1, 5 bases. The CDR3 covers 13 residues. The germline V gene encodes CDR1 MRHNA and CDR2 SNTAGT.

This chain connects TRBV5-1 to TRBJ2-1; D is unclear. Germline V gene lookup returns CDR1 SGHRS and CDR2 YFSETQ. The CDR3 spans 15 residues. V lost 2 bases and J lost 7, with 16 bases in between. CDR3 protein: CASSFPTPSPNEQFF. DNA of the CDR3: TGCGCCAGCAGCTTCCCTACCCCCTCCCCAAATGAGCAGTTCTTC.

This clone was counted a single time. V usage is TRBV28 and J usage is TRBJ2-1; TRBD2 agrees at 9 bases. The CDR3 sequence is 15 residues long. Trimming cost V 8 bases and J 1 base; bases outside gene matches: 6. Germline CDR1 is MDHEN and CDR2 is SYDVKM. In nucleotides, the CDR3 is TGTGCCAGCGGCCTAGCGGGAACGTCCTACAATGAGCAGTTCTTC. Translating it yields CASGLAGTSYNEQFF.

This clone appeared a few times. The junction departs from germline at one end; a sequencing error may be responsible. The chain employs TRBV7-9 and TRBJ2-2; 8 bases are shared with TRBD1. The CDR3 loop spans 15 amino acids. CDR1 is SEHNR, CDR2 FQNEAQ, per germline (reference sequence). CDR3 loop: CSSSQQTGVTGELFF. DNA of the CDR3: TGTTCCAGCAGCCAGCAGACAGGGGTCACCGGGGAGCTGTTTTTT.

The rearrangement uses TRBV11-2 and TRBJ2-5; possible D gene TRBD2, 6 bases. Germline V gene sequence: CDR1 SGHAT, CDR2 FQNNGV. V was trimmed by 2 bases and J by 5 bases, leaving 18 bases between them. The CDR3 totals 16 residues. The CDR3 here is CASSLPAVPGRETQYF. CDR3 bases: TGTGCCAGCAGCTTACCAGCTGTCCCGGGGAGGGAGACCCAGTACTTC.

The chain combines TRBV27 with TRBJ2-7; possible D gene TRBD1, 6 bases. The CDR3 totals 13 residues. Germline lookup yields CDR1 MNHEY and CDR2 SMNVEV (reference sequence). The germline V and J ends were trimmed by 5 bases and 3 bases, with 11 bases remaining between them. CDR3 sequence: CASSKGGYYEQYF. The CDR3 DNA is TGTGCCAGCAGTAAAGGGGGATACTACGAGCAGTACTTC.

The chain recombines TRBV5-1 with TRBJ1-2; 9 bases agree with TRBD1. Germline V gene sequence: CDR1 SGHRS, CDR2 YFSETQ. CDR3 length equals 14 residues. Trimming at V came to 1 base and at J to 5 bases, leaving 3 bases not matched to a gene. CDR3 amino acids: CASSLSGTGYGYTF. CDR3 DNA sequence: TGCGCCAGCAGCTTGTCCGGGACAGGGTATGGCTACACCTTC.

The gene calls are TRBV9 and TRBJ2-5; TRBD2 matches at 9 bases. Looked up from germline, CDR1 is SGDLS and CDR2 is YYNGEE. With 2 bases clipped from V and 4 bases from J, the junction kept 9 bases outside the gene matches. This CDR3 is 16 amino acids long. DNA for the CDR3: TGTGCCAGCAGCGTGGGGGCTAGCGGGGATATAGAGACCCAGTACTTC. Its protein product is CASSVGASGDIETQYF.

The chain employs TRBV27 and TRBJ1-1, with D possibly being TRBD1 (5 bases). The germline gives CDR1 MNHEY, CDR2 SMNVEV (reference sequence). The V and J ends lost 3 bases and 5 bases respectively, with 16 bases between them. The length of the CDR3 is 15 residues. The CDR3 protein is CASSFRGVRQTEAFF. The CDR3 nucleotides read TGTGCCAGCAGTTTCCGGGGGGTCAGGCAAACTGAAGCTTTCTTT.

The CDR3 sequence: CASSLDRVGAGEQYF. CDR3 sequence (DNA): TGCGCCAGCAGCTTGGACAGAGTTGGGGCCGGCGAGCAGTACTTC. The chain links TRBV5-1 to TRBJ2-7, with D perhaps matching TRBD1 (5 bases). The germline gives CDR1 SGHRS, CDR2 YFSETQ. This CDR3 is 15 amino acids long. V was cut by 0 bases and J by 6 bases, with 16 bases left in between. Filled out from reference TRBV5-1 and TRBJ2-7, the complete variable domain reads KAGVTQTPRYLIKTRGQQVTLSCSPISGHRSVSWYQQTPGQGLQFLFEYFSETQRNKGNFPGRFSGRQFSNSRSEMNVSTLELGDSALYLCASSLDRVGAGEQYFGPGTRLTVT.

In this sample, this clone turned up a few times. The V gene is TRBV15, the J gene TRBJ2-1, with 8 bases matching TRBD1. Trimming at V came to 8 bases and at J to 3 bases, leaving 6 bases not matched to a gene. CDR1 is LNHNV and CDR2 is YYDKDF in the germline V gene (reference sequence). CDR3 length: 14 residues. CDR3 bases: TGTGCCACCGGCCGCGGACAGGGCTACAATGAGCAGTTCTTC. Translating it yields CATGRGQGYNEQFF.

The CDR3 nucleotides read TGTGCCATCAGTGCCCACAGGGACGCAACTAATGAAAAACTGTTTTTT. Residues: CAISAHRDATNEKLFF. The chain recombines TRBV10-3 with TRBJ1-4; D perhaps matches TRBD1 (6 bases). The CDR3 is made up of 16 amino acids. In germline, CDR1 is ENHRY, CDR2 SYGVKD. V gave up 4 bases and J gave up 0 bases, with 12 bases separating them.

V gene TRBV5-1 combines with J gene TRBJ2-3, with 13 bases fitting TRBD2. The junction had 3 bases not matched to a gene; V was cut back by 3 bases and J by 2 bases. The CDR3 spans 16 residues. The germline V gene encodes CDR1 SGHRS and CDR2 YFSETQ. CDR3 sequence reads: CASSSGLAGDTDTQYF. As DNA, the CDR3 is TGCGCCAGCAGCTCTGGACTAGCGGGGGACACAGATACGCAGTATTTT. The variable domain in full, completed from reference TRBV5-1 and TRBJ2-3, reads KAGVTQTPRYLIKTRGQQVTLSCSPISGHRSVSWYQQTPGQGLQFLFEYFSETQRNKGNFPGRFSGRQFSNSRSEMNVSTLELGDSALYLCASSSGLAGDTDTQYFGPGTRLTVL.

The chain carries TRBV29-1 and TRBJ2-2; 8 nucleotides align to TRBD1. The CDR3 extends over 13 amino acids. Germline CDR1 and CDR2: SQVTM and ANQGSEA. J was trimmed by 6 bases and V by 5 bases; bases with no gene match: 5. The CDR3 loop reads CSVQVTGAGELFF. DNA for the CDR3: TGCAGCGTTCAAGTGACAGGGGCCGGGGAGCTGTTTTTT.

Comment on this clone: Compared with germline, one end of the junction differs, possibly owing to a read error. The V and J genes are TRBV7-9 and TRBJ2-6, with D unclear. The germline CDR1 and CDR2 sequences are SEHNR and FQNEAQ (reference sequence). The CDR3 consists of 15 residues. The DNA of the CDR3 is TGTTCCAGCAGCAGCCAAAGTGCTGGGGCCAACGTCCTGACTTTC. Its protein product is CSSSSQSAGANVLTF.